The 29 T cell receptor beta chains given below trace back to one sample, sequenced in a study of T cell responses to AZD1222 COVID-19 vaccine. Data came from immunoSEQ multiplex PCR; TCRdb stores just in-frame clones and leaves some out. The sample has approximately 160,000 clones, 75% to 95% seen once. Sequencing used peripheral blood, obtained on day 0 of AZD1222 vaccination. The receptors come from an adult in good health.

The chain uses TRBV29-1 and TRBJ2-7; maybe TRBD2 (6 bases). The V end was cut by 0 bases, the J end by 9 bases, with 15 bases between. CDR3 size: 13 residues. The V gene's germline CDR1 is SQVTM and CDR2 ANQGSEA. CDR3 DNA sequence: TGCAGCGTTGAAGATGGGGGACCGGGGGTGCAGTACTTC. Protein product: CSVEDGGPGVQYF.

The chain is built from TRBV6-6 and TRBJ1-6; D unclear. The length of the CDR3 is 15 residues. Trimming cost V 2 bases and J 7 bases, with 12 bases left between them. Germline CDR1 reads MNHNY; CDR2 reads SVGAGI (reference sequence). The chain's CDR3 is CASSYSNPPNSPLHF. CDR3 in DNA: TGTGCCAGCAGTTACAGTAATCCTCCCAATTCACCCCTCCACTTT.

This clone was counted once. This chain joins TRBV3-1 (or the pseudogene TRBV3-2) and TRBJ1-6; 8 nucleotides align to TRBD1. Per germline, CDR1 LGHDT and CDR2 YNNKEL (reference sequence). The V and J ends lost 2 bases and 6 bases, in that order; junction bases with no gene match: 3. The CDR3 totals 15 residues. CDR3 nucleotides: TGTGCCAGCAGCCAACCGGGACAGGTTAATTCACCCCTCCACTTT. This codes for CASSQPGQVNSPLHF.

V is TRBV29-1 and J is TRBJ1-1; weak D call: TRBD1 (6 bases). The CDR3 consists of 12 residues. Trimming took 7 bases from V and 1 from J, leaving 10 bases between them. CDR1 SQVTM and CDR2 ANQGSEA come from the germline V gene. CDR3 coding DNA: TGCAGCGCACTGGGACAGAACACTGAAGCTTTCTTT. Residues: CSALGQNTEAFF.

This clone was picked up one time. This chain connects TRBV7-3 to TRBJ2-7; D not resolved. This CDR3 is 13 amino acids long. Germline lookup yields CDR1 SGHTA and CDR2 FQGTGA. The germline V and J ends were trimmed by 5 bases and 0 bases, with 8 bases remaining between them. This CDR3 is CASSPRSSYEQYF. The CDR3 DNA reads as TGTGCCAGCAGCCCCAGGAGCTCCTACGAGCAGTACTTC.

This chain joins TRBV6-2 or TRBV6-3 and TRBJ2-7; a possible D gene is TRBD2 (5 bases). Trimming stripped 5 bases from V and 2 bases from J, with 16 bases between. The germline V gene has CDR1 MNHEY and CDR2 SVGEGT. This CDR3 has 15 amino acids. The CDR3 loop is CASSPIRLATYEQYF. As DNA, the CDR3 is TGTGCCAGCAGTCCCATCCGCCTAGCTACCTACGAGCAGTACTTC.

The chain carries TRBV28 and TRBJ1-2; D remains unclear. In germline, CDR1 is MDHEN, CDR2 SYDVKM. The V end lost 5 bases, the J end lost 5 bases, and 21 bases lay between the germline ends. The CDR3 is made up of 16 amino acids. The CDR3 DNA is TGTGCCAGCAGTGCCATCGGCATGGCCCGATCGTATGGCTACACCTTC. It is translated as CASSAIGMARSYGYTF.

The V and J genes are TRBV7-3 and TRBJ2-7; 7 bases match TRBD2. V shed 2 bases and J 2 bases; nucleotides not matched to a gene: 6. Germline CDR1 SGHTA, CDR2 FQGTGA. This CDR3 is built from 15 residues. The CDR3 region has the DNA TGTGCCAGCAGCTTATCCGCGACTAGCCCCTACGAGCAGTACTTC. Protein: CASSLSATSPYEQYF.

CDR3 loop: CASSLTSGSLYEQFF. The CDR3 nucleotides are TGTGCCAGCAGCTTAACTAGCGGGAGTCTGTATGAGCAGTTCTTC. The J gene is TRBJ2-1, the V gene TRBV7-3; 9 bases align to TRBD2. V lost 0 bases, J lost 8 bases, and 5 bases stayed unmatched. Germline CDR1 and CDR2: SGHTA and FQGTGA. The CDR3 sequence is 15 residues long.

The chain links TRBV6-6 to TRBJ1-1; D is possibly TRBD1 (5 bases). V gave up 3 bases and J gave up 1 base, with 9 bases separating them. The CDR3 covers 14 residues. Germline CDR1 reads MNHNY; CDR2 reads SVGAGI (reference sequence). The CDR3 reads CASSYGGENTEAFF. The DNA of the CDR3 is TGTGCCAGCAGTTATGGGGGTGAGAACACTGAAGCTTTCTTT.

The count of this clone is one. The chain combines TRBV7-2 with TRBJ2-3, with TRBD2 matching 12 bases. Germline trimming cut 5 bases from V and 2 bases from J; bases unmatched to any gene: 2. The CDR3 length is 15 residues. CDR1 SGHTA and CDR2 FQGNSA come from the germline V gene. The CDR3 reads CASSRTSGTTDTQYF. The CDR3 DNA is TGTGCCAGCAGCCGGACTAGCGGGACCACAGATACGCAGTATTTT.

The chain combines TRBV30 with TRBJ2-3; TRBD1 matches at 10 bases. V was clipped by 4 bases and J by 4 bases; unmatched bases: 2. Germline lookup yields CDR1 GTSNPN and CDR2 SVGIG (reference sequence). The CDR3 spans 13 residues. The DNA of the CDR3 is TGTGCCTGGATGACAGGGGGCGCAGATACGCAGTATTTT. Amino acid sequence: CAWMTGGADTQYF.

The chain combines TRBV24-1 with TRBJ2-5, with a tentative D call TRBD1 (5 bases). Looked up from germline, CDR1 is KGHDR and CDR2 is SFDVKD. Trimming shortened V by 3 bases and J by 5 bases, and 21 bases separated the two germline ends. The CDR3 is 17 residues long. This CDR3 is CATSDNAKVGHRETQYF. Here the CDR3 DNA reads TGTGCCACCAGTGATAACGCGAAGGTGGGGCACAGGGAGACCCAGTACTTC.

This clone was recorded once. This sequence joins TRBV2 and TRBJ2-3; 10 nucleotides agree with TRBD2. J was trimmed by 2 bases and V by 4 bases; bases with no gene match: 6. Germline CDR1 is SNHLY and CDR2 is FYNNEI. The CDR3 has 16 amino acids. The chain's CDR3 is CASSAAGGLFTDTQYF. CDR3 nucleotide sequence: TGTGCCAGCAGTGCAGCGGGAGGGCTATTCACAGATACGCAGTATTTT.

The chain recombines TRBV10-2 with TRBJ2-3; D ambiguous. This CDR3 has 14 amino acids. V was pared by 11 bases and J by 4 bases, with 19 bases between. CDR1 and CDR2 (germline): WSHSY, SAAADI. The CDR3 loop reads CAGSRRPPPDTQYF. DNA for the CDR3: TGCGCCGGATCTCGCCGACCTCCCCCAGATACGCAGTATTTT.

The chain recombines TRBV24-1 with TRBJ2-3; 13 nucleotides line up with TRBD2. Unmatched junction bases numbered 5, after V lost 3 bases and J lost 0 bases. This CDR3 is built from 18 residues. Germline CDR1 reads KGHDR; CDR2 reads SFDVKD. The CDR3, as DNA: TGTGCCACCAGTGATCCACCGGGACTAGCGGGAAGCACAGATACGCAGTATTTT. Protein: CATSDPPGLAGSTDTQYF.

The rearrangement uses TRBV6-2 or TRBV6-3 and TRBJ2-2; perhaps TRBD1 as D (6 bases). Trimming pared 4 bases from V and 4 bases from J, leaving 19 bases between. The germline gives CDR1 MNHEY, CDR2 SVGEGT. This CDR3 is 17 amino acids long. The CDR3, as DNA: TGTGCCAGCAGTTCCGGACAGTATTCGGGGAGCACCGGGGAGCTGTTTTTT. It encodes CASSSGQYSGSTGELFF.

The chain carries TRBV19 and TRBJ1-1, with D possibly TRBD1 on 5 matching bases. The CDR3 consists of 14 residues. The V gene lost 6 bases and the J gene lost 1 base, with 12 bases spanning the gap. Germline values: CDR1 LNHDA, CDR2 SQIVND (reference sequence). The CDR3 DNA reads TGTGCCAGTAGGCGGGGCAGAGAGAACACTGAAGCTTTCTTT. The encoded protein is CASRRGRENTEAFF.

DNA of the CDR3: TGTGCCAGCAGCCGCCGACTAGCGGACCAAGAGACCCAGTACTTC. It specifies CASSRRLADQETQYF. The V gene is TRBV7-9, the J gene TRBJ2-5, with 9 positions matching TRBD2. Germline-derived CDR1 and CDR2 are SEHNR and FQNEAQ (reference sequence). The trim removed 5 bases at V and 0 bases at J, leaving 4 bases unmatched. CDR3 size: 15 residues.

V usage is TRBV3-1 (or the pseudogene TRBV3-2) and J usage is TRBJ2-5; tentative D call: TRBD1 (5 bases). V was cut by 4 bases and J by 1 base, with 16 bases left in between. Germline lookup yields CDR1 LGHDT and CDR2 YNNKEL (reference sequence). The CDR3 is 16 amino acids. CDR3 region: CASSPRTPMTQETQYF. The CDR3 DNA reads as TGTGCCAGCAGCCCCCGGACACCCATGACCCAAGAGACCCAGTACTTC.

The V call is TRBV4-1, the J call TRBJ1-3; D remains unclear. V was shortened by 0 bases and J by 0 bases, with 9 bases between the two germline ends. The CDR3 contains 16 residues. Germline-derived CDR1 and CDR2 are MGHRA and YSYEKL. CDR3 DNA sequence: TGCGCCAGCAGCCAAGACTTATGGGGCTCTGGAAACACCATATATTTT. Protein: CASSQDLWGSGNTIYF.

The V call is TRBV12-3 or TRBV12-4, the J call TRBJ2-1, with TRBD2 as a possible D gene (6 bases). The V and J ends lost 10 bases and 7 bases respectively, with 17 bases between them. The CDR3 has 13 amino acids. This CDR3 is CATQFKGRNEQFF. CDR3 sequence (DNA): TGTGCCACCCAGTTCAAGGGGAGGAATGAGCAGTTCTTC.

This sequence joins TRBV2 and TRBJ1-2; possible D gene TRBD1, 5 bases. Trimming shortened V by 2 bases and J by 7 bases, and 20 bases separated the two germline ends. The germline V gene has CDR1 SNHLY and CDR2 FYNNEI. The CDR3 spans 16 residues. CDR3 protein: CASSERAQGRASGYTF. The CDR3 nucleotides are TGTGCCAGCAGTGAAAGGGCACAAGGCAGGGCAAGTGGCTACACCTTC.

The rearrangement uses TRBV2 and TRBJ2-1, with TRBD2 as a possible D gene (6 bases). CDR1 is SNHLY and CDR2 is FYNNEI in the germline V gene. The CDR3 is 17 amino acids. V was clipped by 7 bases and J by 7 bases, with 26 bases between them. CDR3 sequence (DNA): TGTGCCAGCAACGGCTTAATCTGGCGGGGTGGGGAGAATGAGCAGTTCTTC. Protein product: CASNGLIWRGGENEQFF.

The gene calls are TRBV3-1 (or the pseudogene TRBV3-2) and TRBJ1-6; D call uncertain. V lost 2 bases and J lost 9, with 2 bases in between. From germline, CDR1 is LGHDT and CDR2 YNNKEL (reference sequence). There are 11 residues in the CDR3. The chain's CDR3 is CASSQSSPLHF. DNA for the CDR3: TGTGCCAGCAGCCAATCTTCACCCCTCCACTTT.

The genes are TRBV19 and TRBJ1-2; D gene ambiguous. Trimming took off 7 bases at V and 7 bases at J, with 19 bases between the two ends. In germline, CDR1 is LNHDA, CDR2 SQIVND (reference sequence). The CDR3 covers 14 residues. The CDR3 DNA reads TGTGCCAGTACCCGCGAATTGGCAGGCGTTGGCTACACCTTC. The encoded protein is CASTRELAGVGYTF. Combining the CDR3 with reference TRBV19 and TRBJ1-2 gives the whole variable domain DGGITQSPKYLFRKEGQNVTLSCEQNLNHDAMYWYRQDPGQGLRLIYYSQIVNDFQKGDIAEGYSVSREKKESFPLTVTSAQKNPTAFYLCASTRELAGVGYTFGSGTRLTVV.

This chain joins TRBV7-2 and TRBJ1-4, with D tentatively TRBD1 (5 bases). V was cut by 5 bases and J by 8 bases, with 15 bases left in between. Germline loops: CDR1 SGHTA, CDR2 FQGNSA. The CDR3 spans 14 residues. Written as DNA, the CDR3 is TGTGCCAGCAGCCGGGGGGGGACGGCCGAAAAACTGTTTTTT. It codes for CASSRGGTAEKLFF.

The chain has TRBV5-4 and TRBJ2-1; 11 bases match TRBD2. J lost 3 bases, V lost 3 bases, and 2 bases had no gene match. Germline values: CDR1 SGHNT, CDR2 YYREEE (reference sequence). The CDR3 length is 15 residues. CDR3 coding DNA: TGTGCCAGCAGCTCTCTAGCGGGAGGCTACAATGAGCAGTTCTTC. This sequence encodes CASSSLAGGYNEQFF.

This sequence joins TRBV6-1 and TRBJ2-3, with TRBD2 matching 9 bases. In germline, CDR1 is MNHNS, CDR2 SASEGT. CDR3 length: 16 amino acids. The V segment lost 4 bases and the J segment 2 bases; nucleotides outside the gene matches: 7. Here the CDR3 DNA reads TGTGCCAGCAGTGGTGGGACTAGCTCACTCACAGATACGCAGTATTTT. This gives the protein CASSGGTSSLTDTQYF.